This TCR beta chain is from a study of T cell responses to AZD1222 COVID-19 vaccine. Study-level findings and limits: Breadth and depth of Spike-specific TCRs rose after two AZD1222 doses. The sample set comprised mostly white British donors with more females, and clonal diversity was possibly underestimated. Mapped onto spike, vaccine-associated CD4 TCRs spanned it and were dominant at 160-218 and 743-854.

Trimming cost V 5 bases and J 0 bases, with 10 bases left between them. The CDR3 is made up of 14 amino acids. The germline V gene has CDR1 SGHAT and CDR2 FQDESV (reference sequence). The repertoire was sequenced with immunoSEQ multiplex PCR; TCRdb's copy has only in-frame clones and lacks some. This table has 100,000 to 150,000 clones, 92% appearing once. With regard to this clone: Its antigen is as yet unknown.

The chain links TRBV11-1 to TRBJ1-1; possible D gene TRBD1, 5 bases. This receptor was obtained from an adult who received the AZD1222 COVID-19 vaccine. Sequencing used peripheral blood, obtained 28 days after the second AZD1222 dose. Here the CDR3 reads CASSLGVVNTEAFF. CDR3 DNA sequence: TGTGCCAGCAGCCTGGGGGTCGTGAACACTGAAGCTTTCTTT. Filled out from reference TRBV11-1 and TRBJ1-1, the complete variable domain reads EAEVAQSPRYKITEKSQAVAFWCDPISGHATLYWYRQILGQGPELLVQFQDESVVDDSQLPKDRFSAERLKGVDSTLKIQPAELGDSAMYLCASSLGVVNTEAFFGQGTRLTVV.